The 3 T cell receptor beta chains below were found in one sample sequenced in a study of T cell clonality in common variable immunodeficiency. The repertoire was sequenced with immunoSEQ multiplex PCR; TCRdb's copy has only in-frame clones and lacks some. The repertoire yields around 52,000 clones, none seen only once; the top ten contain 5.4%. Sequencing used peripheral blood mononuclear cells. These receptors all come from a person between 18 and 75 years old in good health.

This clone has a count of ten or more. The CDR3 end lies 3 residues beyond the end of the read and is filled in from the germline J gene. The chain has TRBV19 and TRBJ2-3; 12 bases are a match to TRBD2. The CDR3 contains 16 residues. From germline, CDR1 is LNHDA and CDR2 SQIVND (reference sequence). Unmatched junction bases numbered 8, after V lost 5 bases and J lost 5 bases. This CDR3 reads CASSARLAGAQDTQYF. The sequenced part of the CDR3 DNA is TGTGCCAGTAGTGCCAGACTAGCGGGAGCTCAAGATACG.

This clone was observed at least ten times. The CDR3 loop is CASRSGPSSYEQYF. The sequenced part of the CDR3 DNA is TGTGCCAGCAGGAGCGGACCCAGCTCCTACGAG. The J gene is TRBJ2-7, the V gene TRBV28; D might be TRBD2 (5 bases). The read stops 3 residues short of the end of the CDR3; the missing end is completed from the germline J gene. Germline CDR1 is MDHEN and CDR2 is SYDVKM. Trimming shortened V by 6 bases and J by 0 bases, and 12 bases separated the two germline ends. This CDR3 spans 14 amino acids.

There are many counts of this clone. Read sequence stops 3 residues before the CDR3 end, and the germline J gene provides the missing end. This chain connects TRBV6-4 to TRBJ2-1, with 10 bases identical to TRBD2. V dropped 3 bases and J dropped 7; count of bases not matched to a gene: 6. This CDR3 has 15 residues. In germline, CDR1 is MRHNA, CDR2 SNTAGT. The covered CDR3 bases are TGTGCCAGCAGTGAAGAGTCTAGCGGGGGTAATGAG. It specifies CASSEESSGGNE. In full, the CDR3 is CASSEESSGGNEQFF.